This TCR beta chain was captured in a study of human T cells and chemical hapten exposure. TCRdb reprocessed the RACE reads via MiXCR and lists one record per CDR3 protein. The table shows approximately 97,000 distinct CDR3 sequences, with about 28% occurring only once. This clonotype was counted only a few times. The antigen is unknown. As for time point: patch test 3, about 24 weeks after DPC sensitization. Treatment of the sample: therapeutic diphenylcyclopropenone sensitization with weekly scalp DPC. Study findings and constraints: Among TCRs, those above 1 in 1000 frequency were unaffected by DPC sensitization.

This material consisted of whole blood, taken in connection with sensitization to the hapten diphenylcyclopropenone (DPC). This TCR was sampled from a man in his forties with alopecia areata. Some clones in this sample may be carry-over from other donors' samples.

CDR3 DNA sequence: TGTGCCATCAGCCCCCCTGGAGGGACTGAAGCTTTCTTT. Translation gives CAISPPGGTEAFF. V and J are TRBV10-3 and TRBJ1-1, with D uncertain. From germline, CDR1 is ENHRY and CDR2 SYGVKD. With 6 bases removed from V and 5 bases from J, the gap between germline ends came to 13 bases. The CDR3 covers 13 residues.